This T cell receptor beta chain was identified during a study of blood T cells in healthy people across ages. This clonotype came up a few times. Its antigen is undetermined. PCR was performed a second time for roughly 7 to 11 cycles using a sample-barcoded 5' primer and a J-beta primer mix. A template-switch adaptor that had 12 random nucleotides put a tag on each cDNA molecule. TCRdb re-derived calls from the 5' RACE reads in MiXCR, one entry per CDR3 protein. The repertoire has 500,000 to 650,000 distinct CDR3 sequences, approximately 26% of them found once; the top ten carry approximately 3.6%. The germline V gene encodes CDR1 ENHRY and CDR2 SYGVKD. This CDR3 has 14 residues. The J segment lost 1 base and the V segment lost 9 bases, leaving 8 bases of the junction unmatched. General study findings and limits: With age, beta diversity per million T cells declined roughly linearly, significantly by 40.

The same sample was also used in a study of T cells of mothers and their children. Per that paper: Per child, around 2.7 million TCR beta CDR3 reads were obtained, against over 9.5 million per mother.

This chain links TRBV10-3 with TRBJ2-5; 7 positions agree with TRBD1. The sequence derives from a boy aged 2-15 years in good health. Material for sequencing was blood. This chain's CDR3 is CAIRPPGGQETQYF. The DNA of the CDR3 is TGTGCCATACGACCGCCAGGGGGCCAAGAGACCCAGTACTTC.